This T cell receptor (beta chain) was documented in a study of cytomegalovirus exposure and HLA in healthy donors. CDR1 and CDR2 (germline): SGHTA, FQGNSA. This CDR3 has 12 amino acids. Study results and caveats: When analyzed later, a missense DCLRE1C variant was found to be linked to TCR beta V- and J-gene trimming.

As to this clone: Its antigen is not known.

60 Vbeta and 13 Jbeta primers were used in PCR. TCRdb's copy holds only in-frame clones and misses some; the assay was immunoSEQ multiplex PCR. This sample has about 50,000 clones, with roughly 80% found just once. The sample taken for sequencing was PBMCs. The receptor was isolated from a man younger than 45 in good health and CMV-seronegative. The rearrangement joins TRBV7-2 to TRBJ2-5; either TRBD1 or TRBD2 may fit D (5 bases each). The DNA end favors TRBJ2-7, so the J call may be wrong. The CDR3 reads CASSPGGYEQYF. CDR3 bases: TGTGCCAGCAGCCCTGGGGGCTACGAGCAGTACTTC.